This T cell receptor beta chain is from a study of CD8 T cells in ankylosing spondylitis. Findings and limits, study-wide: A motif in TCR beta, a set of roughly eight highly homologous variants, appeared characteristic of ankylosing spondylitis blood.

In regard to this clonotype: The target antigen is unknown.

Library preparation for TCR beta used quantitative 5'-RACE with molecular barcodes. TCRdb independently ran MiXCR on the 5' RACE reads; one entry per CDR3 protein. The sample contains some 300,000 distinct CDR3 sequences, around 20% of which appear only once. CDR1 SEHNR and CDR2 FQNEAQ come from the germline V gene (reference sequence). With 8 bases clipped from V and 3 bases from J, the junction kept 7 bases outside the gene matches. This CDR3 contains 15 residues. Material for sequencing was blood, either unsorted or a sorted T cell fraction (not recorded which). The chain recombines TRBV7-9 with TRBJ2-1; 10 nucleotides line up with TRBD2. The TCR sequence derives from a female donor with ankylosing spondylitis or in good health (not recorded which). As DNA, the CDR3 is TGTGCCAGCGCCAGCGGGAGGGCCATCTACAATGAGCAGTTCTTC. Translated, it gives CASASGRAIYNEQFF.